This is a list of T cell receptor beta chains from one sample in a study of cytomegalovirus exposure and HLA in healthy donors. The repertoire was sequenced with immunoSEQ multiplex PCR; TCRdb's copy has only in-frame clones and lacks some. This sample contains around 210,000 clones. The material sequenced was PBMCs. The receptors were sampled from a girl aged 2-9 years in good health and CMV-seropositive. Both conserved end residues are part of each CDR3. A D gene is named only where the DNA matches it firmly.

d_call	j_call	v_call	cdr3_nt	cdr3_aa
-	TRBJ2-2	TRBV19	TGTGCCAGTAGTACGAGCGGCGGGGAGCTGTTTTTT	CASSTSGGELFF
-	TRBJ2-3	TRBV29-1	TGCAGCGTTGATCTAACTAAAACCCGACGGTACGGCACAGATACGCAGTATTTT	CSVDLTKTRRYGTDTQYF
-	TRBJ1-2	TRBV28	TGTGCCAGCAGCCAGGGTCCCCCGGCAGTATTC	CASSQGPPAVF
-	TRBJ2-7	TRBV10-1	TGCGCCAGCGGGGACTCCACCTACGAGCAGTACTTC	CASGDSTYEQYF
-	TRBJ1-2	TRBV2	TGTGCCAGCAGTGAATATTCGGGACAACTCTACTTC	CASSEYSGQLYF
-	TRBJ1-2	TRBV5-4	TGTGCCAGCAGGTTTCAGGGAAGCCCTAACTATGGCTACACCTTC	CASRFQGSPNYGYTF
TRBD1	TRBJ2-1	TRBV7-2	TGTGCCAGCAGCATAAGCCGGACAGGGGGCGCCGCGCAGTTCTTC	CASSISRTGGAAQFF
TRBD2	TRBJ2-7	TRBV6-6	TGTGCCAGCAGTTACTCTGTCCTAGCGGACTCCTACGAGCAGTACTTC	CASSYSVLADSYEQYF
-	TRBJ1-3	TRBV18	TGTGCCAGCTCACCCCCGGGACTCACCATATATTTT	CASSPPGLTIYF
TRBD1	TRBJ2-7	TRBV19	TGTGCCAGTAGTATAGTGGACAGGGGCTACGAGCAGTACTTC	CASSIVDRGYEQYF
-	TRBJ1-3	TRBV2	TGTGCCAGCATGGCCAGAGGAAACACCATATATTTT	CASMARGNTIYF
TRBD1	TRBJ2-1	TRBV7-7	TGTGCTAGCAGCTTAATTCCAGGGGGCTATGAGCAGTTCTTC	CASSLIPGGYEQFF
-	TRBJ1-1	TRBV5-4	TGTGCCAGCAGCTTTGGAGTTGGAGGACAGAAAGCTTTCTTT	CASSFGVGGQKAFF
-	TRBJ2-1	TRBV28	TGTGCCAGCAGGCTAACCCACTTTCTCAATGAGCAGTTCTTC	CASRLTHFLNEQFF
-	TRBJ2-7	TRBV6-1	TGTGCCGGAAATCGGGGTCCCTCCTACGAGCAGTACTTC	CAGNRGPSYEQYF
TRBD1	TRBJ1-5	TRBV28	TGTGCCAGCAGTTGGACAGGAGGGTTTCAGCCCCAGCATTTT	CASSWTGGFQPQHF
-	TRBJ2-2	TRBV30	TGTGCCTGGAGTAGAGCCGGGGAGCTGTTTTTT	CAWSRAGELFF
-	TRBJ2-6	TRBV5-6	TGTGCCAGCAGCTTACGCACGACAGGCTCTGGGGCCAACGTCCTGACTTTC	CASSLRTTGSGANVLTF
-	TRBJ1-4	TRBV30	TGTGCCTGGAGCCCAGGCGAAAAACTGTTTTTT	CAWSPGEKLFF
TRBD2	TRBJ2-7	TRBV6-1	TGTGCCAGCAAGCTCAGCGGGAGCTCCTACGAGCAGTACTTC	CASKLSGSSYEQYF
-	TRBJ1-6	TRBV2	TGTGCCAGCAGTGCTGAGGCTACCCTCCACTTT	CASSAEATLHF
-	TRBJ1-2	TRBV28	TGTGCCAGCAGTCCAGGTTCCTATGGCTACACCTTC	CASSPGSYGYTF
-	TRBJ2-6	TRBV5-1	TGCGCCAGCAGGCGGGACAGCGTCTCTGGGGCCAACGTCCTGACTTTC	CASRRDSVSGANVLTF
-	TRBJ2-7	TRBV6-1	TGTGCCAGCAGTGCCCGCAGGATTGCCTACGAGCAGTACTTC	CASSARRIAYEQYF
-	TRBJ1-1	TRBV15	TGTGCCACCAGCAGAGACGTGAACACTGAAGCTTTCTTT	CATSRDVNTEAFF
-	TRBJ2-3	TRBV6-4	TGTGCCAGCAGTGCCGCAGGCCAAGGGGCAGATACGCAGTATTTT	CASSAAGQGADTQYF
TRBD1	TRBJ2-7	TRBV19	TGTGCCAGTGAGCCGGGACAGGGCTACGAGCAGTACTTC	CASEPGQGYEQYF
-	TRBJ2-7	TRBV27	TGTGCCAGCAGTTTGGGTGGGAGATTAAGCTCCTACGAGCAGTACTTC	CASSLGGRLSSYEQYF
TRBD1	TRBJ2-7	TRBV5-4	TGTGCCAGCAGCCCAGGACAGGGGCGGGTCGAGCAGTACTTC	CASSPGQGRVEQYF
TRBD1	TRBJ2-1	TRBV15	TGTGCCACCAGCAGAAAGGACAGGAGCTCCTACAATGAGCAGTTCTTC	CATSRKDRSSYNEQFF
TRBD2	TRBJ2-1	TRBV9	TGTGCCAGCAGCAAGGGAGCGGCGGGAGGGCCCTACAATGAGCAGTTCTTC	CASSKGAAGGPYNEQFF
-	TRBJ2-7	TRBV28	TGTGCCAGCAGGTCCGGACAGTTTTCCTACGAGCAGTACTTC	CASRSGQFSYEQYF
TRBD1	TRBJ1-3	TRBV28	TGTGCCAGCAGTTTAGGGACAGGCCTCTCTGGAAACACCATATATTTT	CASSLGTGLSGNTIYF
-	TRBJ1-4	TRBV6-1	TGTGCCAGCAGTACCGGAGTTGAACTGTTTTTT	CASSTGVELFF
-	TRBJ2-3	TRBV10-1	TGCGCCAGCAGTGTACATCTCACAGATACGCAGTATTTT	CASSVHLTDTQYF
-	TRBJ2-5	TRBV10-2	TGCGCCAGCACCCCCCACTTGGAGGGTAAAGAGACCCAGTACTTC	CASTPHLEGKETQYF
-	TRBJ1-3	TRBV30	TGTGCCTGGAGTTCCTACTCTGGAAACACCATATATTTT	CAWSSYSGNTIYF
TRBD2	TRBJ2-3	TRBV5-4	TGTGCCAGCAGCGCCGGGACTAGCGGGAGTGCAGATACGCAGTATTTT	CASSAGTSGSADTQYF
-	TRBJ2-7	TRBV21-1	TGTGCCAGCAGCAAAGGAACTAGCGGGAGTACCAGGGAGTGTTCCTACGAGCAGTACTTC	CASSKGTSGSTRECSYEQYF
TRBD2	TRBJ2-7	TRBV7-8	TGTGCCAGCAGCTTAGCGAGGCTAGCGGGAGGATCCTACGAGCAGTACTTC	CASSLARLAGGSYEQYF
-	TRBJ1-2	TRBV6-6	TGTGCCAGCAGTTACTCCGACAGAGACTCCTATGGCTACACCTTC	CASSYSDRDSYGYTF
-	TRBJ1-1	TRBV28	TGTGCCAGCAGTTTACCCTCGGGGCAGGGAGGAGCTTTCTTT	CASSLPSGQGGAFF
TRBD1	TRBJ1-2	TRBV29-1	TGCAGCGTACAGGGGACGAACTATGGCTACACCTTC	CSVQGTNYGYTF
-	TRBJ1-1	TRBV18	TGTGCCAGCTCACCGGGACACCCAAACACTGAAGCTTTCTTT	CASSPGHPNTEAFF
TRBD2	TRBJ2-7	TRBV28	TGTGCCAGCAGTTTGGCACAGGGGCGTAGCGGGAGCTCCTACGAGCAGTACTTC	CASSLAQGRSGSSYEQYF
-	TRBJ2-2	TRBV6-4	TGTGCCAGCAGTGAGGGCTTATTCACCGGGGAGCTGTTTTTT	CASSEGLFTGELFF
-	TRBJ2-3	TRBV6-1	TGTGCCAGCAGTGAAAACCTGGGAGTAGGTGATACGCAGTATTTT	CASSENLGVGDTQYF
TRBD1	TRBJ1-2	TRBV6-5	TGTGCCAGCAGTGACAGGGATTCTTATGGCTACACCTTC	CASSDRDSYGYTF
-	TRBJ1-1	TRBV27	TGTGCCAGCAGTTCGGAGGATCATATGAACACTGAAGCTTTCTTT	CASSSEDHMNTEAFF
TRBD2	TRBJ2-2	TRBV7-3	TGTGCCAGCAGGATTAGCGGGAGGTCTGCCGGGGAGCTGTTTTTT	CASRISGRSAGELFF
TRBD1	TRBJ1-1	TRBV7-2	TGTGCCAGCAGCCCCCCCGAGACAGGGTTCGCTGAAGCTTTCTTT	CASSPPETGFAEAFF